This TCR beta chain was profiled in a study of T cells in localized non-small cell lung cancer. Study outcomes and limitations: Among blood samples, higher T cell density accompanied longer overall survival. Among the tissues sampled, uninvolved adjacent lung had the highest T cell clonality, above tumor. Among the top 100 tumor clones, a median around 50 appeared in adjacent lung. Tumor samples were not multi-region, leaving intratumor heterogeneity unexcluded.

Clones were read by immunoSEQ multiplex PCR, and TCRdb kept only the in-frame ones, dropping some. Counted here are 50,000 or so clones, about 85% occurring once; the ten biggest clones make up roughly 21%. A note on this clone: What it recognizes is unknown.

The CDR3 is 13 amino acids. Trimming removed 3 bases at V and 8 bases at J, with 13 bases between. Looked up from germline, CDR1 is MDHEN and CDR2 is SYDVKM. Sample: peripheral blood, taken before any cancer treatment. This clonotype originated in a female donor over 55 with stage II squamous cell lung carcinoma. The V and J genes are TRBV28 and TRBJ1-2, with D unresolved. The DNA of the CDR3 is TGTGCCAGCAGTTTGCGATCCGCCGGGGGCTACACCTTC. Translated, it gives CASSLRSAGGYTF.